This TCR beta chain was observed in a study of regulatory T cells in long-lasting Graves disease. Study summary: By definition, persistent Graves' disease involved antithyroid drugs for over 5 years alongside positive TSH receptor antibodies.

Germline V gene lookup returns CDR1 DFQATT and CDR2 SNEGSKA (reference sequence). The CDR3 is made up of 14 amino acids. The V segment lost 6 bases and the J segment 4 bases; nucleotides outside the gene matches: 10. Time point meaning: persistent/refractory GD, antithyroid drugs over 5 years with positive TRAb. RNA from PBMCs was the source of the TCR library. General study findings and limits: It was in persistent disease that TRBV28, TRBJ1-2 and TRBJ2-5 were favored.

This clonotype showed up just a few times. Its antigen is undetermined. For TCR beta, libraries came from iRepertoire HTBI primers and Arm-PCR of CDR3 regions. TCRdb recomputed calls from the multiplex PCR reads with MiXCR, one row per CDR3 protein. This sample carries hundreds of thousands of distinct CDR3 sequences, roughly 20% of them seen once, and the ten largest clones take about 20%. V is TRBV20-1 and J is TRBJ2-7; 9 bases fit TRBD2. The specimen was peripheral blood mononuclear cells (PBMCs), collected when the disease was refractory, from a patient treated with antithyroid drugs. This clonotype was sampled from a female donor with Graves disease. The CDR3: CSASAGTSFYEQYF. The CDR3 DNA sequence: TGCAGTGCGAGCGCCGGGACTAGCTTTTACGAGCAGTACTTC.